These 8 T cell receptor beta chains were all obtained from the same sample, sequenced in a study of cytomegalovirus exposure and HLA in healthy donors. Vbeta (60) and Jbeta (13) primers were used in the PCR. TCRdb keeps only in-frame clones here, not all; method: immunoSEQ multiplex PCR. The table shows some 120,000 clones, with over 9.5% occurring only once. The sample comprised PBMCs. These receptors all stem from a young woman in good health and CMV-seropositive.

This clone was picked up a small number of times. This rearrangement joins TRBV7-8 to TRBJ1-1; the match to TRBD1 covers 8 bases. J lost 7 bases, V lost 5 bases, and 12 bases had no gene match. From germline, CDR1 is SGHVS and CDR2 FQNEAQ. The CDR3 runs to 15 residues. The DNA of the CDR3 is TGTGCCAGCAGCCCCTCAGGGGGCGCCAGGATTGAAGCTTTCTTT. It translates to CASSPSGGARIEAFF.

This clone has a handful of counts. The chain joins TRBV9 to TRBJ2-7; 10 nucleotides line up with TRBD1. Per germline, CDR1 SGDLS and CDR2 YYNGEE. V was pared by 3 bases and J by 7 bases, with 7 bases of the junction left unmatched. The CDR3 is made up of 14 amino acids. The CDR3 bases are TGTGCCAGCAGCGAGGGACAGGGGATGGGGGAGCAGTACTTC. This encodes CASSEGQGMGEQYF.

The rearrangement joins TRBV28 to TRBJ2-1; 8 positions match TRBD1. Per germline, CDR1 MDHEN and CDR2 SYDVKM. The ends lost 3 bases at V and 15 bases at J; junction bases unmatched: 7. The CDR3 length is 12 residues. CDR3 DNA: TGTGCCAGCAGTTTGCTCGGGACAGGTGCGTTCTTC. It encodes CASSLLGTGAFF.

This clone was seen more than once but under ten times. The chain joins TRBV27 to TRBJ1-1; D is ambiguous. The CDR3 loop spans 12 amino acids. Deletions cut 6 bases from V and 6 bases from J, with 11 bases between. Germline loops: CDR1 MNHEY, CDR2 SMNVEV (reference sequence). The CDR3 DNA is TGTGCCAGCAGAACCGGGTATTCTGAAGCTTTCTTT. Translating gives CASRTGYSEAFF.

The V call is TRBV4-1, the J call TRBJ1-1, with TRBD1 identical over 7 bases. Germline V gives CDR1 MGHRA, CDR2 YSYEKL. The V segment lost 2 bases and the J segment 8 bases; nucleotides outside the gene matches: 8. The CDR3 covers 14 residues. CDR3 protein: CASSQHEGQPEAFF. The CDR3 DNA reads TGCGCCAGCAGCCAACACGAGGGACAGCCCGAAGCTTTCTTT.

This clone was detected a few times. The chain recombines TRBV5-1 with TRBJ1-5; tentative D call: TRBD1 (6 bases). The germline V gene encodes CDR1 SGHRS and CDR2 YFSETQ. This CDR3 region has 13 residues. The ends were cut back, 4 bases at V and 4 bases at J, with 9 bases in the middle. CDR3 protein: CASSIGQNQPQHF. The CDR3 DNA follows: TGCGCCAGCAGCATAGGACAGAATCAGCCCCAGCATTTT.

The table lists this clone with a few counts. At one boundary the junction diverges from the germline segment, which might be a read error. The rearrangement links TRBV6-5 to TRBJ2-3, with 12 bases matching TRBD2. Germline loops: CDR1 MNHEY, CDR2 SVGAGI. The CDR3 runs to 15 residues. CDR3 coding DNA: TGTGCCAGCAGTTCGACTAGCGGGAGCAGAGATACGCAGTATTTT. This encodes CASSSTSGSRDTQYF.

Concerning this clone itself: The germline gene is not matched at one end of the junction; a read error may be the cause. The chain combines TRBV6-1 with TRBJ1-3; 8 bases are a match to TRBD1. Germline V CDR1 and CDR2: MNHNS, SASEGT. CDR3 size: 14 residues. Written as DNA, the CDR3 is TGTGCCAGTAATACCGGGACAGGTAGAAACGCCATATATTTT. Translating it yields CASNTGTGRNAIYF.